The clone carrying this T cell receptor beta chain has just a few counts. Its antigen is unknown. TCRdb recomputed calls from the 5' RACE reads with MiXCR, one row per CDR3 protein. Of roughly 440,000 distinct CDR3 sequences listed, 15% to 20% were seen once; the top ten hold over 1%. The CDR3 runs to 16 residues. Per germline, CDR1 MGHRA and CDR2 YSYEKL. V was shortened by 4 bases and J by 3 bases, with 15 bases between the two germline ends. This sample was taken from a study of CD8 T cells in ankylosing spondylitis. Study-wide results and limits: Blood of patients with ankylosing spondylitis appeared to be characterized by a TCR beta motif of about 8 highly homologous variants.

The chain uses TRBV4-1 and TRBJ2-2, with D maybe TRBD2 (5 bases). The specimen was blood, either unsorted or a sorted T cell fraction (not recorded which). The origin of this receptor is a male donor with ankylosing spondylitis. The CDR3 DNA reads TGCGCCAGCAGCCCGGACTTCCTACTATACACCGGGGAGCTGTTTTTT. Translating it yields CASSPDFLLYTGELFF.